The 28 T cell receptor beta chains below all came from one sample that was sequenced in a study of vaccination effects on CD4 cells after COVID-19. Before any sequencing was done, the ViraFEST assay used viral peptide pools to expand antigen-specific CD4+ T cells. Upon completion of 10 to 11 days in culture, CD4+ T cells were isolated. Everyone in the study got two shots of either the BNT162b2 or mRNA-1273 vaccine. For these TCRs, the target antigens are not known. Method: immunoSEQ multiplex PCR; TCRdb's copy keeps in-frame clones and lacks some. The repertoire holds approximately 25,000 clones, with roughly two thirds as singletons. The material sequenced was CD4+ T cells from PBMCs cultured with SARS-CoV-2 spike peptides, taken after COVID-19 vaccination. These receptors all stem from a human donor who received a COVID-19 vaccine.

This clone was recorded a few times. In nucleotides, the CDR3 is TGTGCCAGCAGCCAAAGGACAGCCAACCAAGAGACCCAGTACTTC. This translates into CASSQRTANQETQYF. The gene calls are TRBV7-9 and TRBJ2-5; perhaps TRBD1 as D (6 bases). Trimming pared 5 bases from V and 0 bases from J, leaving 13 bases between. Germline lookup yields CDR1 SEHNR and CDR2 FQNEAQ (reference sequence). The CDR3 consists of 15 residues.

The rearrangement links TRBV27 to TRBJ1-6; 7 bases align to TRBD1. Germline-derived CDR1 and CDR2 are MNHEY and SMNVEV (reference sequence). The length of the CDR3 is 18 residues. With V trimmed by 5 bases and J by 0 bases, 10 bases remained unmatched. CDR3 loop: CASSGTEIFSSYNSPLHF. The CDR3 bases are TGTGCCAGCAGTGGGACAGAGATATTTAGCTCCTATAATTCACCCCTCCACTTT.

This clone occurred once. CDR3 residues: CATSDSSDPYEQYF. The CDR3 DNA is TGTGCCACCAGTGATTCTTCCGACCCGTACGAGCAGTACTTC. The chain combines TRBV24-1 with TRBJ2-7; D is unresolved. Trimming took 2 bases from V and 4 from J, leaving 11 bases between them. The germline gives CDR1 KGHDR, CDR2 SFDVKD. The CDR3 totals 14 residues.

V and J are TRBV23-1 and TRBJ1-1, with D perhaps TRBD1 (5 bases). TRBV23-1 is treated as an ORF (open reading frame) with a function not yet certain. The CDR3 has 16 amino acids. V gave up 0 bases and J gave up 1 base, with 12 bases separating them. The CDR3 coding sequence is TGCGCCAGCAGTCAATCGAATGGACATAAGAACACTGAAGCTTTCTTT. Protein: CASSQSNGHKNTEAFF.

V is TRBV5-4 and J is TRBJ1-2; 9 bases map to TRBD1. V shed 3 bases, J shed 4 bases, and the junction held 4 bases outside the gene matches. The germline CDR1 and CDR2 sequences are SGHNT and YYREEE (reference sequence). The CDR3 is 14 amino acids. CDR3 sequence (DNA): TGTGCCAGCAGCTGGGACAGGGTCGGCTATGGCTACACCTTC. It is translated as CASSWDRVGYGYTF.

The V gene is TRBV29-1, the J gene TRBJ2-1; D uncertain. The CDR3 runs 11 residues. V was pared by 7 bases and J by 3 bases, with 7 bases between. CDR1 is SQVTM and CDR2 is ANQGSEA in the germline V gene. The CDR3 DNA reads TGCAGCGGGCGGAGCTACAATGAGCAGTTCTTC. Amino acid sequence: CSGRSYNEQFF.

This clone is judged medium-sized. V gene TRBV5-1 combines with J gene TRBJ2-1, with 9 nucleotides matching TRBD2. This CDR3 comprises 17 residues. Germline values: CDR1 SGHRS, CDR2 YFSETQ. V was clipped by 4 bases and J by 6 bases; unmatched bases: 14. CDR3 sequence (DNA): TGCGCCAGCAGCCCGCACGCGGGAGGGCAGATTGGCAATGAGCAGTTCTTC. Protein: CASSPHAGGQIGNEQFF. Variable domain in full (rest from reference TRBV5-1 and TRBJ2-1): KAGVTQTPRYLIKTRGQQVTLSCSPISGHRSVSWYQQTPGQGLQFLFEYFSETQRNKGNFPGRFSGRQFSNSRSEMNVSTLELGDSALYLCASSPHAGGQIGNEQFFGPGTRLTVL.

The chain couples TRBV5-8 to TRBJ1-1, with D hard to call. V lost 1 base and J lost 0, with 10 bases in between. Germline CDR1 and CDR2: SGHTS and YDEGEE. The CDR3 contains 15 residues. Here the CDR3 DNA reads TGTGCCAGCAGCTTGTTAAGGGAGATGAACACTGAAGCTTTCTTT. Translation gives CASSLLREMNTEAFF. The full variable domain, with the rest looked up from reference TRBV5-8 and TRBJ1-1, is EAGVTQSPTHLIKTRGQQATLRCSPISGHTSVYWYQQALGLGLQFLLWYDEGEERNRGNFPPRFSGRQFPNYSSELNVNALELEDSALYLCASSLLREMNTEAFFGQGTRLTVV.

The V and J genes are TRBV4-1 and TRBJ1-2; D possibly corresponds to TRBD1 (5 bases). Germline V gives CDR1 MGHRA, CDR2 YSYEKL. Trimming cost V 0 bases and J 8 bases, with 19 bases left between them. The CDR3 has 16 residues. The CDR3 here is CASSQETVRGRLGYTF. CDR3 sequence (DNA): TGCGCCAGCAGCCAAGAAACAGTCCGGGGCCGCCTGGGCTACACCTTC.

CDR3 amino acids: CASSYSQDSEAFF. The CDR3 coding sequence is TGTGCCAGCAGTTACTCGCAGGACAGTGAAGCTTTCTTT. The chain recombines TRBV6-2 or TRBV6-3 with TRBJ1-1; D may be TRBD1 (6 bases). Trimming pared 0 bases from V and 7 bases from J, leaving 9 bases between. There are 13 residues in the CDR3. CDR1 is MNHEY and CDR2 is SVGEGT in the germline V gene.

This clone was counted only a few times. The chain employs TRBV4-1 and TRBJ1-5; D unresolved. Germline V lookup: CDR1 MGHRA, CDR2 YSYEKL. The germline V and J ends were trimmed by 3 bases and 2 bases, with 14 bases remaining between them. The CDR3 covers 16 residues. CDR3 sequence (DNA): TGCGCCAGCAGCCACTTAGGGCAGTCTCGCAATCAGCCCCAGCATTTT. Encoded protein: CASSHLGQSRNQPQHF.

This clone was counted a few times. The chain recombines TRBV7-2 with TRBJ1-2; D is uncertain. The CDR3 runs 19 residues. The germline gives CDR1 SGHTA, CDR2 FQGNSA. V was pared by 3 bases and J by 6 bases, with 29 bases between. CDR3 bases: TGTGCCAGCAGCTTCGACTCGCGGGAGAATCCAAAAAGGGATCATGGCTACACCTTC. This sequence encodes CASSFDSRENPKRDHGYTF.

The chain uses TRBV6-4 and TRBJ2-3; 9 nucleotides agree with TRBD2. Germline trimming cut 5 bases from V and 4 bases from J; bases unmatched to any gene: 4. The germline V gene encodes CDR1 MRHNA and CDR2 SNTAGT. This CDR3 spans 14 amino acids. The CDR3 reads CASSPKREADTQYF. The CDR3, as DNA: TGTGCCAGCAGTCCAAAGCGGGAGGCAGATACGCAGTATTTT.

The V call is TRBV6-5, the J call TRBJ1-5; D not certain. This CDR3 is built from 13 residues. Germline CDR1 and CDR2: MNHEY and SVGAGI. The V and J ends lost 0 bases and 4 bases respectively, with 4 bases between them. The DNA for the CDR3 is TGTGCCAGCAGTTACTCTATTAATCAGCCCCAGCATTTT. Translating gives CASSYSINQPQHF.

In this sample, this clone turned up once. The rearrangement joins TRBV7-8 to TRBJ1-1; D is ambiguous. The germline CDR1 and CDR2 sequences are SGHVS and FQNEAQ. The CDR3 contains 14 residues. The V end was cut by 5 bases, the J end by 2 bases, with 12 bases between. CDR3 protein: CASSLSWPNTEAFF. The CDR3 DNA is TGTGCCAGCAGCCTTTCCTGGCCAAACACTGAAGCTTTCTTT.

V gene TRBV19 combines with J gene TRBJ1-1; D gene unclear. This CDR3 is 18 amino acids long. Germline CDR1 and CDR2: LNHDA and SQIVND (reference sequence). Trimming left V 0 bases short and J 5 bases short, with 22 bases between. The CDR3 DNA reads as TGTGCCAGTAGTATAGATCCTTTTAGATTGAGGGCTGGAACTGAAGCTTTCTTT. Amino acid sequence: CASSIDPFRLRAGTEAFF.

V usage is TRBV24-1 and J usage is TRBJ2-2; D might be TRBD2 (7 bases). Germline V gives CDR1 KGHDR, CDR2 SFDVKD. The CDR3 is 17 residues long. V gave up 3 bases and J gave up 6 bases, with 19 bases separating them. CDR3 DNA sequence: TGTGCCACCAGTGATCCAGGTGGGGGGGGCCTGCCCGGGGAGCTGTTTTTT. It codes for CATSDPGGGGLPGELFF.

The chain couples TRBV14 to TRBJ1-1; the D gene is possibly TRBD1 (6 bases). CDR1 is SGHDN, CDR2 FVKESK, per germline. The CDR3 extends over 14 amino acids. Deletions cut 2 bases from V and 5 bases from J, with 12 bases between. CDR3 residues: CASSQNGGATEAFF. The CDR3 DNA sequence: TGTGCCAGCAGCCAAAACGGGGGCGCGACTGAAGCTTTCTTT.

V usage is TRBV20-1 and J usage is TRBJ2-3, with 10 bases that match TRBD2. V lost 3 bases to trimming and J lost 1 base; unmatched junction nucleotides: 10. This CDR3 region has 17 residues. Germline V gives CDR1 DFQATT, CDR2 SNEGSKA (reference sequence). The CDR3 spells CSASLPSGRGGTDTQYF. For the CDR3, the DNA is TGCAGTGCTAGTCTGCCTAGCGGGAGAGGGGGCACAGATACGCAGTATTTT.

This clone was seen only a few times. V gene TRBV11-2 combines with J gene TRBJ1-2, with 7 bases aligning to TRBD1. With 1 base clipped from V and 8 bases from J, the junction kept 7 bases outside the gene matches. Germline V gene lookup returns CDR1 SGHAT and CDR2 FQNNGV. The CDR3 has 14 amino acids. The CDR3 DNA reads as TGTGCCAGCAGCTTAGTAGGAGGGGGCGTGGGCTACACCTTC. It codes for CASSLVGGGVGYTF.

This clone was picked up a small number of times. Written as DNA, the CDR3 is TGTGCCAGTAGTCTTTCCCGGGGACAGGGCTTTGGCTACACCTTC. Protein: CASSLSRGQGFGYTF. V usage is TRBV19 and J usage is TRBJ1-2; 9 positions match TRBD1. Germline CDR1 and CDR2: LNHDA and SQIVND (reference sequence). Trimming cost V 5 bases and J 7 bases; bases outside gene matches: 11. The CDR3 has 15 residues.

The chain combines TRBV7-2 with TRBJ2-1; D is possibly TRBD2 (6 bases). The CDR3 is 18 amino acids. The V and J ends lost 1 base and 0 bases respectively, with 16 bases between them. Germline-derived CDR1 and CDR2 are SGHTA and FQGNSA. Here the CDR3 reads CASSLGYVGLRSYNEQFF. Here the CDR3 DNA reads TGTGCCAGCAGCTTAGGTTATGTGGGACTTCGCTCCTACAATGAGCAGTTCTTC.

The rearrangement uses TRBV3-1 (or the pseudogene TRBV3-2) and TRBJ1-5, with a possible D match to TRBD1 (5 bases). The V end was cut by 1 base, the J end by 2 bases, with 15 bases between. The length of the CDR3 is 17 residues. The germline V gene encodes CDR1 LGHDT and CDR2 YNNKEL (reference sequence). In DNA form, the CDR3 reads TGTGCCAGCAGCCAAGCGGGGCAGGGAACGCGCAATCAGCCCCAGCATTTT. Its protein product is CASSQAGQGTRNQPQHF.

This chain connects TRBV4-2 to TRBJ1-2; D call uncertain. Trimming took 3 bases from V and 2 from J, leaving 16 bases between them. This CDR3 has 16 amino acids. Looked up from germline, CDR1 is LGHNA and CDR2 is YNFKEQ. The DNA of the CDR3 is TGTGCCAGCAGCCAGGACCAGGCCCACTCAAACTATGGCTACACCTTC. Translation gives CASSQDQAHSNYGYTF.

The chain joins TRBV5-1 to TRBJ2-5; D may be TRBD2 (5 bases). V lost 1 base, J lost 5 bases, and 18 bases lay in between. Germline V lookup: CDR1 SGHRS, CDR2 YFSETQ. CDR3 size: 16 residues. CDR3 in amino acids: CASSLTTGVGGETQYF. CDR3 DNA: TGCGCCAGCAGCTTGACTACCGGGGTGGGCGGTGAGACCCAGTACTTC.

J is TRBJ1-1 and V is TRBV10-1, with D perhaps matching TRBD1 (6 bases). Trimming pared 2 bases from V and 7 bases from J, leaving 17 bases between. Germline CDR1 WNHNN, CDR2 SYGVQD (reference sequence). The CDR3 length is 15 residues. The CDR3 nucleotides are TGCGCCAGCAGTGAGGGGGCCAGGGGCGGGTTTGAAGCTTTCTTT. This gives the protein CASSEGARGGFEAFF.

The V call is TRBV20-1, the J call TRBJ1-1; the D is unclear. V shed 5 bases and J shed 0 bases, with 4 bases lying between them. CDR3 size: 11 residues. Germline values: CDR1 DFQATT, CDR2 SNEGSKA (reference sequence). The CDR3 is CSARMNTEAFF. The CDR3 DNA sequence: TGCAGTGCTCGTATGAACACTGAAGCTTTCTTT.

The chain links TRBV2 to TRBJ1-1, with D perhaps TRBD1 (6 bases). The CDR3 length is 15 residues. Trimming took off 4 bases at V and 1 base at J, with 13 bases between the two ends. CDR1 is SNHLY and CDR2 is FYNNEI in the germline V gene. The CDR3 is CASSGRGRGNTEAFF. In DNA, the CDR3 is TGTGCCAGCAGTGGGCGGGGCAGGGGGAACACTGAAGCTTTCTTT.